Following are 28 T cell receptor beta chains from one sample sequenced in a study of beta chain features in type 1 diabetes. Points from the study as a whole: TCRB CDR3 length was moderately but significantly reduced in all four CD4+ subsets of Type 1 diabetes patients.

Expressed TCRB transcripts were sequenced, since all the RNA that had been isolated was reverse transcribed. Repertoires were generated with immunoSEQ multiplex PCR, while TCRdb's copy carries only in-frame clones and drops some. The sample lists more than 550,000 clones; more than 13% were seen once. Their target antigens are unknown. Source material: naive CD4+ T cells from blood. All receptors derive from a man younger than 30 with type 1 diabetes.

This clone has more than one count but fewer than ten. This chain uses TRBV10-3 with TRBJ1-2, with TRBD1 identical over 8 bases. The trim removed 6 bases at V and 2 bases at J, leaving 5 bases unmatched. The CDR3 contains 14 residues. Germline V gene sequence: CDR1 ENHRY, CDR2 SYGVKD. CDR3 bases: TGTGCCATCAGCAAGGACAGGGACAACTATGGCTACACCTTC. It codes for CAISKDRDNYGYTF.

The rearrangement joins TRBV14 to TRBJ2-3; TRBD1 matches at 8 bases. CDR1 SGHDN and CDR2 FVKESK come from the germline V gene. V gave up 8 bases and J gave up 6 bases; unmatched junction bases: 7. The CDR3 spans 13 residues. CDR3 nucleotides: TGTGCCAGCGGACAGGGTCGGGCGGATACGCAGTATTTT. Translation: CASGQGRADTQYF.

The chain has TRBV6-6 and TRBJ1-5; 9 bases align to TRBD1. The ends lost 1 base at V and 6 bases at J; junction bases unmatched: 4. The CDR3 has 15 amino acids. The V gene's germline CDR1 is MNHNY and CDR2 SVGAGI (reference sequence). DNA for the CDR3: TGTGCCAGCAGTTACTTACAGGGGGCAGGTCAGCCCCAGCATTTT. Amino acids: CASSYLQGAGQPQHF.

Only a few counts were recorded for this clone. Other DNA sequences in this sample translate to the same CDR3. The chain employs TRBV4-1 and TRBJ2-1; 12 nucleotides line up with TRBD2. V was clipped by 0 bases and J by 6 bases; unmatched bases: 0. Germline values: CDR1 MGHRA, CDR2 YSYEKL. The CDR3 is 15 amino acids. The DNA of the CDR3 is TGCGCCAGCAGCCAAGAGGGACTAGCGGGCAATGAGCAGTTCTTC. Its protein is CASSQEGLAGNEQFF.

This clone was observed a single time. This sequence joins TRBV4-2 and TRBJ2-3, with 10 bases matching TRBD2. Germline CDR1 and CDR2: LGHNA and YNFKEQ. This CDR3 region has 17 residues. V shed 2 bases, J shed 1 base, and the junction held 6 bases outside the gene matches. Written as DNA, the CDR3 is TGTGCCAGCAGCCAATCCGTAGCGGGGGGCGGCACAGATACGCAGTATTTT. Its protein product is CASSQSVAGGGTDTQYF.

This clone was seen a few times. The chain combines TRBV11-2 with TRBJ2-2; D ambiguous. The CDR3 extends over 14 amino acids. Trimming left V 6 bases short and J 7 bases short, with 15 bases between. Germline V gene sequence: CDR1 SGHAT, CDR2 FQNNGV. CDR3 coding DNA: TGTGCCAGCAGACCATGGATGGTGATCGGGGAGCTGTTTTTT. Translated: CASRPWMVIGELFF.

The rearrangement joins TRBV14 to TRBJ2-7; D remains ambiguous. V dropped 4 bases and J dropped 6 bases, with 13 bases sitting between them. CDR1 and CDR2 (germline): SGHDN, FVKESK. CDR3 length: 13 residues. The CDR3 bases are TGTGCCAGCAGCCGGCTAGTAAGTTCCGAGCAGTACTTC. It translates to CASSRLVSSEQYF.

This clone was seen only a few times. CDR3 loop: CASSVRKGETQYF. CDR3 nucleotides: TGTGCCAGCAGTGTTAGAAAGGGGGAGACCCAGTACTTC. The rearrangement joins TRBV2 to TRBJ2-5; possible D gene TRBD1, 5 bases. Trimming removed 4 bases at V and 5 bases at J, with 11 bases between. The CDR3 has 13 amino acids. Germline lookup yields CDR1 SNHLY and CDR2 FYNNEI.

This clone showed up just a few times. The rearrangement links TRBV5-1 to TRBJ2-7, with D perhaps given as TRBD1 or TRBD2 (5 bases each). The V gene lost 4 bases and the J gene lost 3 bases, with 14 bases spanning the gap. The CDR3 is made up of 14 amino acids. Germline V CDR1 and CDR2: SGHRS, YFSETQ. The CDR3: CASSPRDPFYEQYF. In DNA form, the CDR3 reads TGCGCCAGCAGCCCCCGGGACCCATTCTACGAGCAGTACTTC.

This clone was picked up one time. The chain is built from TRBV6-5 and TRBJ2-3; no reliable D call. Germline V gives CDR1 MNHEY, CDR2 SVGAGI. There are 15 residues in the CDR3. Trimming cost V 0 bases and J 6 bases, with 13 bases left between them. This CDR3 is CASSYSQGRVDTQYF. CDR3 coding DNA: TGTGCCAGCAGTTACTCGCAAGGGCGAGTGGATACGCAGTATTTT.

In its sample, this clone was seen a few times. This rearrangement joins TRBV5-1 to TRBJ2-2; D remains ambiguous. Germline CDR1 is SGHRS and CDR2 is YFSETQ. Trimming took 3 bases from V and 6 from J, leaving 18 bases between them. CDR3 size: 16 residues. This CDR3 reads CASSYGRNPSAGELFF. In nucleotides, the CDR3 is TGCGCCAGCAGCTATGGAAGAAATCCGTCGGCCGGGGAGCTGTTTTTT. Supplemented by reference TRBV5-1 and TRBJ2-2, the full variable domain reads KAGVTQTPRYLIKTRGQQVTLSCSPISGHRSVSWYQQTPGQGLQFLFEYFSETQRNKGNFPGRFSGRQFSNSRSEMNVSTLELGDSALYLCASSYGRNPSAGELFFGEGSRLTVL.

The CDR3 spells CASSYSTNEKLFF. The CDR3 region has the DNA TGCGCCAGCAGCTACTCAACTAATGAAAAACTGTTTTTT. V gene TRBV5-1 combines with J gene TRBJ1-4; D call uncertain. V lost 3 bases, J lost 0 bases, and 3 bases lay in between. The CDR3 is 13 amino acids. Germline V lookup: CDR1 SGHRS, CDR2 YFSETQ.

This rearrangement joins TRBV7-2 to TRBJ2-3; 10 bases map to TRBD2. Per germline, CDR1 SGHTA and CDR2 FQGNSA. Unmatched junction bases numbered 11, after V lost 6 bases and J lost 2 bases. This CDR3 has 17 amino acids. The CDR3 loop is CASSSHGLAVITDTQYF. As DNA, the CDR3 is TGTGCCAGCAGTTCTCATGGACTAGCGGTGATCACAGATACGCAGTATTTT.

The chain joins TRBV5-4 to TRBJ2-5, with 7 positions matching TRBD1. The CDR3 sequence is 15 residues long. Germline V CDR1 and CDR2: SGHNT, YYREEE (reference sequence). V lost 6 bases and J lost 0; bases outside the gene matches: 8. The CDR3 DNA is TGTGCCAGCAACGACAGGGCGAAAAACCAAGAGACCCAGTACTTC. Amino acid sequence: CASNDRAKNQETQYF.

This rearrangement joins TRBV29-1 to TRBJ2-3; TRBD1 or TRBD2 may be the D gene (5 bases each). V was shortened by 7 bases and J by 6 bases, with 20 bases between the two germline ends. The CDR3 extends over 14 amino acids. CDR1 and CDR2 (germline): SQVTM, ANQGSEA. CDR3 region: CSADPGPGVDTQYF. CDR3 bases: TGCAGCGCCGATCCGGGACCCGGAGTGGATACGCAGTATTTT.

This clone was seen a few times. The J gene is TRBJ1-3, the V gene TRBV5-6; D remains ambiguous. The CDR3 sequence is 14 residues long. The germline V gene encodes CDR1 SGHDT and CDR2 YYEEEE. Trimming pared 2 bases from V and 2 bases from J, leaving 8 bases between. CDR3 sequence reads: CASSFPTTGNTIYF. In nucleotides, the CDR3 is TGTGCCAGCAGCTTTCCGACCACTGGAAACACCATATATTTT.

The chain uses TRBV29-1 and TRBJ1-2, with D hard to call. CDR1 and CDR2 from the germline V gene are SQVTM and ANQGSEA. Trimming left V 7 bases short and J 3 bases short, with 18 bases between. The CDR3 contains 14 residues. The CDR3 DNA reads TGCAGCGCCAGATCAACGGGCAGAGACTATGGCTACACCTTC. Its translation is CSARSTGRDYGYTF.

The chain recombines TRBV10-2 with TRBJ1-5, with D maybe TRBD1 (5 bases). Germline V gives CDR1 WSHSY, CDR2 SAAADI. CDR3 length: 14 amino acids. Deletions cut 3 bases from V and 7 bases from J, with 13 bases between. CDR3 in DNA: TGCGCCAGCAGTGAACGGGGGTCTTCCCAGCCCCAGCATTTT. Translating it yields CASSERGSSQPQHF.

V and J are TRBV5-4 and TRBJ2-1, with D uncertain. CDR3 length equals 15 residues. Trimming cost V 0 bases and J 6 bases, with 13 bases left between them. Germline values: CDR1 SGHNT, CDR2 YYREEE (reference sequence). CDR3 sequence (DNA): TGTGCCAGCAGCTTGGGTGGGGAAGGACCCAATGAGCAGTTCTTC. Its protein product is CASSLGGEGPNEQFF.

The sample holds a few counts of this clone. The rearrangement joins TRBV5-1 to TRBJ2-5, with 11 positions matching TRBD2. The J segment lost 9 bases and the V segment lost 3 bases, leaving 13 bases of the junction unmatched. The CDR3 sequence is 16 residues long. In germline, CDR1 is SGHRS, CDR2 YFSETQ. CDR3 in amino acids: CASSSAGTSGSEAQYF. CDR3 DNA sequence: TGCGCCAGCAGCTCGGCCGGGACTAGCGGCTCCGAGGCCCAGTACTTC.

This chain uses TRBV7-2 with TRBJ2-7, with 7 bases lining up with TRBD2. The CDR3 length is 15 residues. Germline-derived CDR1 and CDR2 are SGHTA and FQGNSA. V gave up 4 bases and J gave up 4 bases; unmatched junction bases: 10. The CDR3 DNA sequence: TGTGCCAGCAGCTCCGGCGGGGTGGGAGGGTACGAGCAGTACTTC. This encodes CASSSGGVGGYEQYF.

The table lists this clone with a few counts. The chain employs TRBV5-4 and TRBJ2-3; 11 nucleotides line up with TRBD2. This CDR3 contains 16 residues. The V gene end was trimmed by 4 bases and the J gene end by 1 base; junction bases not matched to a gene: 5. CDR1 and CDR2 (germline): SGHNT, YYREEE (reference sequence). The CDR3 DNA reads TGTGCCAGCAGCCTATTACTAGCGGGGGGCACAGATACGCAGTATTTT. Protein: CASSLLLAGGTDTQYF.

This clone showed up just a few times. The chain is built from TRBV5-4 and TRBJ2-1; TRBD2 aligns across 14 bases. V lost 5 bases to trimming and J lost 5 bases; unmatched junction nucleotides: 6. Germline-derived CDR1 and CDR2 are SGHNT and YYREEE (reference sequence). The CDR3 spans 16 residues. CDR3 sequence reads: CASRGGLAGVDNEQFF. CDR3 nucleotides: TGTGCCAGCAGGGGGGGACTAGCGGGAGTGGACAATGAGCAGTTCTTC.

Only a few counts were recorded for this clone. The chain employs TRBV6-5 and TRBJ1-6; D remains ambiguous. The CDR3 contains 16 residues. Per the germline V gene, CDR1 is MNHEY and CDR2 is SVGAGI. Trimming took 3 bases from V and 7 from J, leaving 16 bases between them. Here the CDR3 reads CASSYWTGRRNSPLHF. CDR3 nucleotides: TGTGCCAGCAGTTATTGGACTGGGCGGCGGAATTCACCCCTCCACTTT.

This clone was counted a few times. The chain couples TRBV5-1 to TRBJ1-1, with D possibly matching TRBD1 (6 bases). Germline V gene lookup returns CDR1 SGHRS and CDR2 YFSETQ. The CDR3 runs to 15 residues. V was trimmed by 3 bases and J by 4 bases, leaving 16 bases between them. The CDR3: CASSWKSGQSTEAFF. The CDR3 DNA reads TGCGCCAGCAGCTGGAAAAGCGGACAGAGCACTGAAGCTTTCTTT.

This clone came up a few times. The chain uses TRBV7-2 and TRBJ1-4, with TRBD1 matching over 9 bases. CDR3 length equals 15 residues. V lost 5 bases to trimming and J lost 8 bases; unmatched junction nucleotides: 9. From germline, CDR1 is SGHTA and CDR2 FQGNSA. The CDR3 is CASSPWTGVREKLFF. CDR3 nucleotide sequence: TGTGCCAGCAGCCCCTGGACAGGGGTACGGGAAAAACTGTTTTTT.

This clone has more than one count but fewer than ten. The genes are TRBV5-1 and TRBJ2-5, with a weak D call TRBD2 (6 bases). The CDR3 spans 15 residues. V lost 0 bases, J lost 4 bases, and 13 bases lay in between. CDR1 is SGHRS and CDR2 is YFSETQ in the germline V gene. The CDR3 region has the DNA TGCGCCAGCAGCTTGGAGAGCGGGTTCCGAGAGACCCAGTACTTC. Encoded protein: CASSLESGFRETQYF.

This clone was counted between two and nine times. This chain links TRBV5-1 with TRBJ2-6; D might be TRBD1 (7 bases). Trimming took off 4 bases at V and 4 bases at J, with 24 bases between the two ends. The CDR3 extends over 19 amino acids. Germline assignment: CDR1 SGHRS and CDR2 YFSETQ. The CDR3 protein is CASSHPRGAGAAGANVLTF. The CDR3 region has the DNA TGCGCCAGCAGCCATCCCAGGGGGGCCGGGGCGGCAGGGGCCAACGTCCTGACTTTC.